This T cell receptor beta chain was sequenced for a study of cytomegalovirus exposure and HLA in healthy donors. CDR1 MNHEY and CDR2 SMNVEV come from the germline V gene (reference sequence). The CDR3 length is 14 residues. Between the trimmed V and J ends, which lost 6 bases and 4 bases, there was a span of 13 bases. This clone has just one count. PCR employed 60 Vbeta and 13 Jbeta primers. Sequencing used immunoSEQ multiplex PCR; TCRdb keeps in-frame clones, though not all of them. This sample has some 130,000 clones; under 85% occur once, and the top ten carry 3.1%. This TCR derives from a man in his thirties or forties in good health and CMV-seronegative. The chain links TRBV27 to TRBJ1-5, with unresolved D. Sequencing input: PBMCs. This chain's CDR3 is CASSSIGGNQPQHF. DNA for the CDR3: TGTGCCAGCAGCTCGATCGGAGGGAATCAGCCCCAGCATTTT.